This TCR beta chain originates from a study of blood T cell repertoires in COVID-19 (dated by TCRdb to about 2020). With respect to the entire study: The collaborator samples originated in the United States, Italy and Spain and spanned the acute and convalescent phases of COVID-19. The material from the prospective study consisted of cDNA or gDNA derived from T cells, B-cell-depleted T cells, or PBMCs. The dataset comprised deeply sampled blood TCRbeta repertoires from subjects exposed to, actively infected with, or recovered from COVID-19. The repertoires were made available in a free public database intended to serve as a resource for research on the immune response to SARS-CoV-2. Samples were obtained from the ongoing ImmuneRACE study (first 160 participants) and from 1,254 subjects provided by 6 global collaborators. The sample metadata nearly always contained a de-identified subject ID, COVID-19 status, age in years and sex. HLA class I and class II types, where available, came from metadata supplied by the sample provider rather than from assay-based typing.

From cysteine to phenylalanine, the CDR3 is 14 amino acids long. CDR3 DNA only is kept here, 42 bases in frame from base 1. The germline V end is reduced by 7 bases and the J end by 5 bases; junction bases left unmatched: 7. The germline V gene supplies CDR1 SNHLY and CDR2 FYNNEI. The immunoSEQ Assay, a bias-controlled multiplex PCR, was used to amplify TCRbeta CDR3 regions from genomic DNA. In the source study's methods: The number of nucleated cells in each sample was estimated from the amplification of reference gene primers within the assay. To quantify the absolute abundance of each unique TCRbeta CDR3 rearrangement, sequence reads were collapsed and filtered. For each sample, productive Simpson clonality was calculated by taking the square root of Simpson's diversity index across productive rearrangements. TCRdb limited this immuneACCESS table to in-frame rearrangements with V and J called. A share of clones is missing; checked studies link under half to unresolved V genes, and the rest is unexplained. V and J calls and clone size follow that table, whereas D and trimming were derived from the DNA. The sample has some 220,000 clones on record, 75% to 85% of them singletons. The ten top clones hold around 9.5% of the sample.

A remark on this clone: Which antigen it targets is not known. No per-base quality is available; no much larger clone lies one base away.

What the study reported, not specific to this receptor: The amount of clinical and demographic metadata varied by source and participant and was provided uncurated.

Each collaborating institution followed its own protocols to collect whole blood in K2EDTA tubes. For TCRbeta analysis, collaborators shipped samples as frozen whole blood, isolated PBMCs, or DNA extracted from either of those sample types. The rearrangement joined TRBV2 to TRBJ1-5; 8 junctional bases match TRBD1. This receptor was identified in a man over 45 with active or convalescent COVID-19. The sample was peripheral blood. The CDR3 corresponds to CASTGQGADQPQHF. The nucleotide sequence reads TGTGCCAGCACTGGACAGGGTGCGGATCAGCCCCAGCATTTT.